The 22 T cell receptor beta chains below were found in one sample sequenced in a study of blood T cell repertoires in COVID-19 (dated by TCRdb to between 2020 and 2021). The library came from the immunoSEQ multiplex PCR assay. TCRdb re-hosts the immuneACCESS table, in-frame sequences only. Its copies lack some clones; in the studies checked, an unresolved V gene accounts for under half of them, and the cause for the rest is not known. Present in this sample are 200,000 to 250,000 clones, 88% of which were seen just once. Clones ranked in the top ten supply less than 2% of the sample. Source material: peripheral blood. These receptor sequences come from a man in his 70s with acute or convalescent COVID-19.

As DNA, the CDR3 is TGCGCCAGCAGCCCATCCGCAAGGACAGGGCTTAACACTGAAGCTTTCTTT. It translates to CASSPSARTGLNTEAFF. The chain joins TRBV5-1 to TRBJ1-1; TRBD1 matches 8 bases. Germline V gene lookup returns CDR1 SGHRS and CDR2 YFSETQ. CDR3 length equals 17 residues. The ends lost 4 bases at V and 2 bases at J; junction bases unmatched: 13. The full variable domain, with the rest looked up from reference TRBV5-1 and TRBJ1-1, is KAGVTQTPRYLIKTRGQQVTLSCSPISGHRSVSWYQQTPGQGLQFLFEYFSETQRNKGNFPGRFSGRQFSNSRSEMNVSTLELGDSALYLCASSPSARTGLNTEAFFGQGTRLTVV.

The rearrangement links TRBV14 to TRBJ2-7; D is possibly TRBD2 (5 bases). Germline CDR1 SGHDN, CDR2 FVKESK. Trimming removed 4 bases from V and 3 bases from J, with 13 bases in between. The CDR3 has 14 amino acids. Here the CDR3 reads CASSPSGFGYEQYF. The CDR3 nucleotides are TGTGCCAGCAGCCCCTCGGGGTTTGGCTACGAGCAGTACTTC.

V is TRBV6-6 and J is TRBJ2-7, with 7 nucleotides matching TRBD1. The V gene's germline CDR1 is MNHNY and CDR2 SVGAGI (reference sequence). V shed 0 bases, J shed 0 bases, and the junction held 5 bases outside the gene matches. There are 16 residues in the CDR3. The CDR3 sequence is CASSYSDRKSSYEQYF. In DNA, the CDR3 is TGTGCCAGCAGTTACTCGGACAGGAAGAGCTCCTACGAGCAGTACTTC.

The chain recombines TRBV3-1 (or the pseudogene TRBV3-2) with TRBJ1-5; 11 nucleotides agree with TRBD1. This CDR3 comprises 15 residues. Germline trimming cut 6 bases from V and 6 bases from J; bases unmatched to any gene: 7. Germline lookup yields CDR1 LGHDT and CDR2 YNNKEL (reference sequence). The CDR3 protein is CASSSAGTGGQPQHF. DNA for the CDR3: TGTGCCAGCAGTTCCGCCGGGACAGGGGGTCAGCCCCAGCATTTT.

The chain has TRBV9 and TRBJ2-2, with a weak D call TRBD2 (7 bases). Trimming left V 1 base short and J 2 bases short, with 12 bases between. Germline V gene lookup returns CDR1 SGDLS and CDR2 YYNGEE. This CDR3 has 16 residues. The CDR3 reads CASSVWGGGNTGELFF. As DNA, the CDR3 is TGTGCCAGCAGCGTATGGGGAGGGGGTAACACCGGGGAGCTGTTTTTT.

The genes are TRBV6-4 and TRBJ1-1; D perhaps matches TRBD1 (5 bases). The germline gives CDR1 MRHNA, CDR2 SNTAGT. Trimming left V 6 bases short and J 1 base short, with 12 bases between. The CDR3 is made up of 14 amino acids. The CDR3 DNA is TGTGCCAGCAGCACGTCCGGGGGGAACACTGAAGCTTTCTTT. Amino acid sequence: CASSTSGGNTEAFF.

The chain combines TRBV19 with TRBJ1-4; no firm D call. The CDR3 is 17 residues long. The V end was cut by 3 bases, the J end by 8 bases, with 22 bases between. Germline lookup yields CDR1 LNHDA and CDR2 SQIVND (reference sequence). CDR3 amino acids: CASSIPTDPRSNEKLFF. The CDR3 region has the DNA TGTGCCAGTAGTATCCCCACCGACCCCAGGTCAAACGAAAAACTGTTTTTT. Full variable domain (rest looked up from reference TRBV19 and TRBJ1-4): DGGITQSPKYLFRKEGQNVTLSCEQNLNHDAMYWYRQDPGQGLRLIYYSQIVNDFQKGDIAEGYSVSREKKESFPLTVTSAQKNPTAFYLCASSIPTDPRSNEKLFFGSGTQLSVL.

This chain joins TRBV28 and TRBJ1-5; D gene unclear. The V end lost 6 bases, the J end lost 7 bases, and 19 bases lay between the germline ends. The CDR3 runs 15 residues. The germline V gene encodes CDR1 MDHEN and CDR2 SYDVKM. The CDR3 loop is CASSPPAGSWQPQHF. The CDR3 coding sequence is TGTGCCAGCAGCCCCCCGGCAGGCAGCTGGCAGCCCCAGCATTTT.

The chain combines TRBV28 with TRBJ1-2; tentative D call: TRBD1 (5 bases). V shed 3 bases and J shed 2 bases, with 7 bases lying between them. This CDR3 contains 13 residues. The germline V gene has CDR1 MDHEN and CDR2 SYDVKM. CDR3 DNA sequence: TGTGCCAGCAGTTTGGGGGGGAACTATGGCTACACCTTC. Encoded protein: CASSLGGNYGYTF.

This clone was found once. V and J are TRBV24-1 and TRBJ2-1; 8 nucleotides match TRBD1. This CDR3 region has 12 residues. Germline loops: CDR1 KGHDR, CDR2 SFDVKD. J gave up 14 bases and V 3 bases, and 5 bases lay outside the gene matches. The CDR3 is CATSDPSTGEFF. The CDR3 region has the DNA TGTGCCACCAGTGATCCGTCGACAGGGGAGTTCTTC.

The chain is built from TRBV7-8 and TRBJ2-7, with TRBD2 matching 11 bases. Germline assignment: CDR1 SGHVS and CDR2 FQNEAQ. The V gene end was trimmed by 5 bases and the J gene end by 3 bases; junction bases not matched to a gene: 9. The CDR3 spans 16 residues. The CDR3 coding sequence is TGTGCCAGCAGCGCGGGACTAGCGGAAAGGGGCTACGAGCAGTACTTC. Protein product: CASSAGLAERGYEQYF.

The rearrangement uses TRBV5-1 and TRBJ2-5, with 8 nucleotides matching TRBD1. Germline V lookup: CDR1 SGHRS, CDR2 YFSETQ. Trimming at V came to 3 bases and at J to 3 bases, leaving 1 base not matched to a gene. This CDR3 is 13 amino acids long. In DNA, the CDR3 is TGCGCCAGCAGCTCGGACAGGGAAGAGACCCAGTACTTC. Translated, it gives CASSSDREETQYF. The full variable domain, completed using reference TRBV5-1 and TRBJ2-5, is KAGVTQTPRYLIKTRGQQVTLSCSPISGHRSVSWYQQTPGQGLQFLFEYFSETQRNKGNFPGRFSGRQFSNSRSEMNVSTLELGDSALYLCASSSDREETQYFGPGTRLLVL.

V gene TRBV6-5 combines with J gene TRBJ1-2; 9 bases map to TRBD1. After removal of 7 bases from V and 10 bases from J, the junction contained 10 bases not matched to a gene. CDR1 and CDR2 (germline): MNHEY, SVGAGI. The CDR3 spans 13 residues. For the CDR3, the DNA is TGTGCCAGCACCCTCCGACAGGGGGGATACTACACCTTC. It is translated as CASTLRQGGYYTF.

CDR3 coding DNA: TGTGCCAGCTCACCTCTAGCCAGCAATGAGCAGTTCTTC. Amino acid sequence: CASSPLASNEQFF. The rearrangement links TRBV18 to TRBJ2-1, with D tentatively TRBD2 (5 bases). Trimming cost V 3 bases and J 6 bases, with 9 bases left between them. The V gene's germline CDR1 is KGHSH and CDR2 LQKENI. The CDR3 runs 13 residues.

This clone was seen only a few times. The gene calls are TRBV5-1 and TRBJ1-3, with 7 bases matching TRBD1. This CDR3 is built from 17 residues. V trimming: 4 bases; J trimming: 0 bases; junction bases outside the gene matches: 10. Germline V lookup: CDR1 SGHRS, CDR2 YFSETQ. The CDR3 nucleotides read TGCGCCAGCAGCCCGAACGGGGCAGGGGGCTCTGGAAACACCATATATTTT. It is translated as CASSPNGAGGSGNTIYF.

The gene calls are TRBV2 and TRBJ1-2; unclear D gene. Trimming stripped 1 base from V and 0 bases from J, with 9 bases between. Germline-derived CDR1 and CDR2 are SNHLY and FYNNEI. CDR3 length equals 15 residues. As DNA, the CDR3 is TGTGCCAGCAGTGAAGAAGGCGGAGCTAACTATGGCTACACCTTC. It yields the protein CASSEEGGANYGYTF. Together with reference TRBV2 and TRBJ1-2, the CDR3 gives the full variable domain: EPEVTQTPSHQVTQMGQEVILRCVPISNHLYFYWYRQILGQKVEFLVSFYNNEISEKSEIFDDQFSVERPDGSNFTLKIRSTKLEDSAMYFCASSEEGGANYGYTFGSGTRLTVV.

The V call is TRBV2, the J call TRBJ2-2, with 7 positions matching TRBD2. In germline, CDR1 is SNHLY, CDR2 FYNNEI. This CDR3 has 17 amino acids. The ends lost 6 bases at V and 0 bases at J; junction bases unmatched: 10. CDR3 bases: TGTGCCAGCAGCCCGGGACTACCAAAAACGAACACCGGGGAGCTGTTTTTT. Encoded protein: CASSPGLPKTNTGELFF.

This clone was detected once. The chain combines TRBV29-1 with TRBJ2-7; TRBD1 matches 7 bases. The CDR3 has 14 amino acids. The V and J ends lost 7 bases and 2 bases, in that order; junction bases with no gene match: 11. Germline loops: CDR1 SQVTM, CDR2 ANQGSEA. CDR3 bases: TGCAGCGCTCAGGGGGAAACAGGGACCTACGAGCAGTACTTC. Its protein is CSAQGETGTYEQYF.

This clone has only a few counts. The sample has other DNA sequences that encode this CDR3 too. The chain's CDR3 is CASSSTTGNEQFF. In DNA, the CDR3 is TGCGCCAGCAGCTCGACGACAGGGAATGAGCAGTTCTTC. The V gene is TRBV5-1, the J gene TRBJ2-1; the match to TRBD1 covers 7 bases. Germline CDR1 and CDR2: SGHRS and YFSETQ. With 3 bases clipped from V and 7 bases from J, the junction kept 4 bases outside the gene matches. The CDR3 extends over 13 amino acids.

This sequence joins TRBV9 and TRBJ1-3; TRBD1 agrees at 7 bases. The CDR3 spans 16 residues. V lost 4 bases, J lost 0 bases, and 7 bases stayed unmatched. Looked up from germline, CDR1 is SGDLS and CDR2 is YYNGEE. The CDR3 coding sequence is TGTGCCAGCAGCACTCCGACAGGGCACTCTGGAAACACCATATATTTT. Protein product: CASSTPTGHSGNTIYF.

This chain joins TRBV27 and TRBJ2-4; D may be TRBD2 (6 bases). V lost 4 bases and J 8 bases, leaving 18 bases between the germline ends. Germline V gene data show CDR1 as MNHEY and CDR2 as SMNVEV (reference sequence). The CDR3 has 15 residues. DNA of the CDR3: TGTGCCAGCAGTTGGGGCCCGCTAGGAGGGTACATTCAGTACTTC. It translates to CASSWGPLGGYIQYF.

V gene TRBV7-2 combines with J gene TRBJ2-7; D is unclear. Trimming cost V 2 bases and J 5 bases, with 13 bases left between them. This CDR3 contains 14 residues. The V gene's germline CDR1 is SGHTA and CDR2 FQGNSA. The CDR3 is CASSLYPPRDEQYF. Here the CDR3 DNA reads TGTGCCAGCAGCTTATACCCCCCCCGGGACGAGCAGTACTTC.